This T cell receptor (beta chain) was profiled in a study of T cells in Graves' hyperthyroidism and ophthalmopathy. Patients were excluded for uncontrolled infection, other autoimmune disease, pregnancy or lactation. This CDR3 contains 12 residues. CDR1 is SQVTM and CDR2 is ANQGSEA in the germline V gene. Between the trimmed V and J ends, which lost 3 bases and 1 base, there was a span of 3 bases. The CDR3 regions of TCR beta were amplified from RNA transcripts. RT-PCR in the first round (using the HTBI primer set) targeted the TCR CDR3. TCRdb recomputed calls from the multiplex PCR reads with MiXCR, one row per CDR3 protein. The repertoire holds some 350,000 distinct CDR3 sequences, with about 15% as singletons.

The chain is built from TRBV29-1 and TRBJ2-2; D is unclear. The source of this sequence is a woman aged 55-75 years with Graves' ophthalmopathy. Sequenced input: blood. The DNA for the CDR3 is TGCAGCGTTGACAGGAACACCGGGGAGCTGTTTTTT. Its translation is CSVDRNTGELFF.